This T cell receptor beta chain is drawn from a study of T cell changes during pregnancy in multiple sclerosis (dated by TCRdb to between 2018 and 2020). Context from the whole study: The study looked at changes in the T cell repertoire across pregnancy in women with multiple sclerosis.

For this clone: The target of this receptor is not known. Base qualities were left out, and no much larger clone turns up one base away.

A distance of 5 bases separates the germline ends of V and J, which lose 0 bases and 6 bases respectively. The CDR3 has 12 amino acids, counting the end cysteine and phenylalanine. Only the CDR3 region is kept as DNA, spanning 36 bases read in frame from base 1. The germline V gene specifies SGHDT as CDR1 and YYEEEE as CDR2. Receptor amplification or capture employed the immunoSEQ multiplex PCR assay. Held by TCRdb, this immuneACCESS table contains in-frame sequences only and omits some clones. Under half of the omission traces to an unresolved V gene where checked; the cause of the rest is unknown. The sample yields 73,000 or so clones; 85% to 90% were counted once. The ten largest clones capture approximately 9.5% of the sample.

Rearrangement joined TRBV5-6 to TRBJ2-3, with the D gene call left open. This specimen consisted of peripheral blood, obtained after pregnancy. The source of this sequence is a female donor in good health, enrolled as a control in a pregnancy study. CDR3 sequence: CASSLGADTQYF. Here is the DNA: TGTGCCAGCAGCTTGGGGGCCGATACGCAGTATTTT.